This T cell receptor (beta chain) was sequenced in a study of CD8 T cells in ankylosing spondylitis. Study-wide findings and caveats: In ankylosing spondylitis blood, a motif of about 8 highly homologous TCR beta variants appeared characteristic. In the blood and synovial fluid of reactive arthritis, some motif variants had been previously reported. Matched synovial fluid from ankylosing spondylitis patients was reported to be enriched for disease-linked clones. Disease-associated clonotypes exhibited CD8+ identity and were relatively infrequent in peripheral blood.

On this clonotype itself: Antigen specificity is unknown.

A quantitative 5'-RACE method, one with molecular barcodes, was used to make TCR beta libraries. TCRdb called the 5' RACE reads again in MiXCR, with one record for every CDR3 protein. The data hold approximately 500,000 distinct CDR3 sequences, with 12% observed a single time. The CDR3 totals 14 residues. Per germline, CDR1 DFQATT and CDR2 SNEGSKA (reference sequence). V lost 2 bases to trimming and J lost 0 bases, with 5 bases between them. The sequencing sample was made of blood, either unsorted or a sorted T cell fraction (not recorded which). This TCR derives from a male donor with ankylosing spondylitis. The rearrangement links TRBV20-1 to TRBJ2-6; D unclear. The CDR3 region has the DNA TGCAGTGCTAGACGGATCTCTGGGGCCAACGTCCTGACTTTC. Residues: CSARRISGANVLTF.